This T cell receptor (beta chain) was captured by sequencing in a study of T cells in Graves' hyperthyroidism and ophthalmopathy. Across the study: Peripheral blood was collected at initial diagnosis, before any treatment. General study findings and limits: Model-based prediction identified ophthalmopathy a median 6.5 months prior to its onset.

With 4 bases clipped from V and 9 bases from J, the junction kept 0 bases outside the gene matches. Looked up from germline, CDR1 is DFQATT and CDR2 is SNEGSKA (reference sequence). This CDR3 is 11 amino acids long. It was RNA transcripts that yielded the amplified TCR beta CDR3 regions. The study used the HTBI primer set for a first-round RT-PCR of the TCR CDR3. TCRdb analysed the multiplex PCR reads with MiXCR anew, one entry per CDR3 protein. Among approximately 370,000 distinct CDR3 sequences listed, 15% were seen once. This clonotype was seen a handful of times. The antigen is not known. This rearrangement joins TRBV20-1 to TRBJ1-6, with 7 bases aligning to TRBD1. The receptor comes from a woman in her twenties or thirties with Graves' hyperthyroidism. Sequencing was performed on blood. CDR3: CSATGGSPLHF. The DNA of the CDR3 is TGCAGTGCTACAGGGGGTTCACCCCTCCACTTT.